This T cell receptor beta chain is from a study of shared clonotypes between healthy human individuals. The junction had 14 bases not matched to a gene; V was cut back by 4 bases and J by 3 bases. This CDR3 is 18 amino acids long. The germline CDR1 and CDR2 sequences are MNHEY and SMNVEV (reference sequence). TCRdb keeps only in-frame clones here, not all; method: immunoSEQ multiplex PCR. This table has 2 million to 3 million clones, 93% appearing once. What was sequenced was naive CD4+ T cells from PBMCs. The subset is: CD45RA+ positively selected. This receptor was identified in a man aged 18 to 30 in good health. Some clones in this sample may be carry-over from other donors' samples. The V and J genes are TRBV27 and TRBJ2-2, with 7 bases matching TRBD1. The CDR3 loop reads CASSSNHLGQADTGELFF. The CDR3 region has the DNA TGTGCCAGCAGTTCGAATCATCTTGGACAGGCCGACACCGGGGAGCTGTTTTTT.